The source of this T cell receptor (beta chain) is a study of cytomegalovirus exposure and HLA in healthy donors. In the study overall: Sequencing of some 200 million T cells in an earlier analysis found 95 million to 120 million unique TCR beta sequences. General study results and limits: Of the V segments, some could not be distinguished, including TRBV6-2 and TRBV6-3, and were excluded.

The junction had 17 bases not matched to a gene; V was cut back by 6 bases and J by 4 bases. CDR3 length: 17 amino acids. In germline, CDR1 is SNHLY, CDR2 FYNNEI. This cohort consisted of healthy bone marrow donors. The PCR ran on 60 Vbeta and 13 Jbeta primers. Profiling relied on immunoSEQ multiplex PCR, and the TCRdb table lists in-frame clones only, not all of them. The data show roughly 190,000 clones, roughly four fifths seen once. Concerning this clone: No antigen is known for it.

The sample was PBMCs. The sequence was obtained from a young woman in good health and CMV-seropositive. V is TRBV2 and J is TRBJ1-2, with 7 nucleotides matching TRBD1. CDR3: CASSKGQSGRYVYGYTF. The CDR3 DNA reads as TGTGCCAGCAGCAAGGGACAGTCGGGGCGGTATGTCTATGGCTACACCTTC. Full variable domain (rest looked up from reference TRBV2 and TRBJ1-2): EPEVTQTPSHQVTQMGQEVILRCVPISNHLYFYWYRQILGQKVEFLVSFYNNEISEKSEIFDDQFSVERPDGSNFTLKIRSTKLEDSAMYFCASSKGQSGRYVYGYTFGSGTRLTVV.